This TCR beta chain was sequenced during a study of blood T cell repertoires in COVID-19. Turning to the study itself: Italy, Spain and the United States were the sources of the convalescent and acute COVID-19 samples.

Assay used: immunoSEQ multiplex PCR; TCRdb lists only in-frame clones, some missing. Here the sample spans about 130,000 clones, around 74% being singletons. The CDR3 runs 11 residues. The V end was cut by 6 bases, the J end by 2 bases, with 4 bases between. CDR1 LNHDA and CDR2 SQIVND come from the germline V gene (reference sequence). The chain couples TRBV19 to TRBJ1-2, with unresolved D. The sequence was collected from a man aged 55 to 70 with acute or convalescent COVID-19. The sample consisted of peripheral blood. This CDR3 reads CASRENYGYTF. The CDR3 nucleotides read TGTGCCAGTAGGGAGAACTATGGCTACACCTTC.